These T cell receptor beta chains were read from a single sample in a study of brain T cells in children with intractable seizures. This table comes from immunoSEQ multiplex PCR, and its TCRdb copy is limited to in-frame clones, with some not included. The repertoire consists of about 80,000 clones, with 90% to 95% occurring once and the leading ten covering 20% to 25%. This specimen consisted of peripheral blood, obtained at surgery. The receptors were gathered from a girl aged 2 to 10 with Rasmussen encephalitis and intractable seizures. Both conserved end residues are part of each CDR3. A D gene is named only where the DNA matches it firmly.

TRBV30	NA	TRBJ1-1	CAWIPAWYTEAFF	TGTGCCTGGATCCCGGCCTGGTACACTGAAGCTTTCTTT
TRBV6-5	NA	TRBJ2-7	CASSNLDGTGEQYF	TGTGCCAGCAGTAACCTGGACGGTACGGGGGAGCAGTACTTC
TRBV6-6	NA	TRBJ2-7	CASSRSGTVVNEQYF	TGTGCCAGCAGTCGATCCGGGACGGTTGTCAACGAGCAGTACTTC
TRBV5-5	NA	TRBJ1-4	CASSFLGVRATNEKLFF	TGTGCCAGCAGCTTTTTGGGGGTGCGGGCAACTAATGAAAAACTGTTTTTT
TRBV9	NA	TRBJ2-2	CASSVEGGRTGELFF	TGTGCCAGCAGCGTAGAGGGGGGCCGCACCGGGGAGCTGTTTTTT
TRBV27	NA	TRBJ2-1	CASSFGLYNEQFF	TGTGCCAGCAGTTTCGGACTGTACAATGAGCAGTTCTTC
TRBV5-1	TRBD1	TRBJ2-1	CASRQGNEQFF	TGCGCCAGTAGACAGGGGAATGAGCAGTTCTTC
TRBV27	TRBD2	TRBJ2-5	CASSSLAGGPGATQYF	TGTGCCAGCAGTTCACTAGCGGGGGGGCCGGGGGCGACCCAGTACTTC
TRBV5-5	NA	TRBJ1-5	CASSPEGFLQPQHF	TGTGCCAGCAGCCCGGAGGGATTTCTGCAGCCCCAGCATTTT
TRBV7-9	TRBD2	TRBJ2-5	CASSLRLAGEQETQYF	TGTGCCAGCAGCTTGAGACTAGCGGGGGAGCAAGAGACCCAGTACTTC
TRBV3-1/TRBV3-2	NA	TRBJ1-2	CASSQGFEGIGSYGYTF	TGTGCCAGCAGCCAAGGGTTTGAGGGTATAGGAAGCTATGGCTACACCTTC
TRBV7-2	NA	TRBJ2-3	CASSQSAGDDTQYF	TGTGCCAGCAGCCAGTCCGCTGGGGACGATACGCAGTATTTT
TRBV7-3	NA	TRBJ2-1	CASAPEDPSNEQFF	TGTGCCAGCGCGCCGGAGGATCCCTCCAATGAGCAGTTCTTC
TRBV6-1	NA	TRBJ2-3	CASSEVGDTQYF	TGTGCCAGCAGTGAGGTGGGAGATACGCAGTATTTT
TRBV5-4	NA	TRBJ1-4	CASSSQLNEKLFF	TGTGCCAGCAGCTCACAGTTGAATGAAAAACTGTTTTTT
TRBV19	NA	TRBJ2-3	CASSPGDTDTQYF	TGTGCCAGTAGTCCGGGGGACACAGATACGCAGTATTTT
TRBV30	NA	TRBJ1-2	CAWSSSGLSGYTF	TGTGCCTGGAGCTCTTCGGGGTTGAGTGGCTACACCTTC